Here is one T cell receptor beta chain with its context. Antigen: not known. CD45RO-negative, CCR7-selected cells formed the naive CD8 fraction, which excluded terminally differentiated effector memory CD45RA+ cells. The V segment lost 8 bases and the J segment 2 bases; nucleotides outside the gene matches: 9. The CDR3 has 17 residues. Per the germline V gene, CDR1 is SEHNR and CDR2 is FQNEAQ (reference sequence). Authors' analysis steps: ImmunoSEQ only sent back junction sequences with no quality scores, so filtering was done differently. Clones were sequenced by immunoSEQ multiplex PCR, and TCRdb holds only the in-frame ones, with some missing. The D gene and trimming were derived from the DNA, and the V and J assignments and clone size from that table. The top ten hold 1.5% to 2% of the sample, which has around 2.1 million clones, more than 85% seen once. These data belong to a study of shared clonotypes between healthy human individuals. At the level of the study: CD8 memory received one plate per donor, CD8 naive two, CD4 memory three and CD4 naive three. Notes on the study in general: Clonotypes not shared had lower generation probabilities than those common to all four donors. The study found approximately 5% of naive CD4 clonotypes shared across a few donors.

This chain joins TRBV7-9 and TRBJ2-3, with TRBD2 matching 14 bases. This TCR was sampled from a man between 18 and 29 years old in good health. Some clones in this sample may be carry-over from other donors' samples. Sequencing was done on a sample of naive CD8+ T cells from PBMCs. The CDR3 here is CASGQRLAGGITDTQYF. The CDR3 DNA follows: TGTGCCAGCGGCCAAAGACTAGCGGGAGGGATCACAGATACGCAGTATTTT.